This passage covers 32 T cell receptor beta chains from one sample sequenced in a study of T cells in Graves' hyperthyroidism and ophthalmopathy. Template material for amplifying TCR beta CDR3 regions consisted of RNA transcripts. An initial round of RT-PCR targeting the TCR CDR3 relied on the HTBI primer set. Via MiXCR, TCRdb re-called the multiplex PCR reads, giving one row per CDR3 protein. There are about 280,000 distinct CDR3 sequences in the sample; around a quarter occur only once, and about a quarter lies in the top ten. Input material: blood. The source of these receptors is a man between 40 and 49 years old with Graves' hyperthyroidism that later progressed to Graves' ophthalmopathy.

The rearrangement links TRBV24-1 to TRBJ1-2; D gene uncertain. Germline V gene lookup returns CDR1 KGHDR and CDR2 SFDVKD. V gave up 5 bases and J gave up 0 bases, with 9 bases separating them. This CDR3 contains 14 residues. Written as DNA, the CDR3 is TGTGCCACCAGTGGAGCTGGAGCTAACTATGGCTACACCTTC. It is translated as CATSGAGANYGYTF.

The table lists this clonotype with many counts. One end of the junction varies from germline; a read error may be responsible. The chain is built from TRBV19 and TRBJ2-7; tentatively, D is TRBD1 (6 bases). CDR3 length equals 14 residues. The germline V gene has CDR1 LNHDA and CDR2 SQIVND (reference sequence). The CDR3 DNA sequence: TGTGCCTGTAGTATTGGGGACAACTCCTACGAGCAGTACTTC. Residues: CACSIGDNSYEQYF.

This clonotype was observed a handful of times. The chain couples TRBV4-1 to TRBJ2-6; 8 bases match TRBD1. CDR3 length: 19 residues. Germline CDR1 MGHRA, CDR2 YSYEKL. V was clipped by 2 bases and J by 1 base; unmatched bases: 10. CDR3 coding DNA: TGCGCCAGCAGCCAATTCGACAGGGGAGGAGTATCTGGGGCCAACGTCCTGACTTTC. Its translation is CASSQFDRGGVSGANVLTF.

This clonotype was counted at least ten times. V gene TRBV12-3 or TRBV12-4 combines with J gene TRBJ1-1; D is possibly TRBD1 (6 bases). V lost 2 bases, J lost 4 bases, and 8 bases lay in between. CDR3 size: 13 residues. CDR3 DNA: TGTGCCAGCAGTTTATGGGGGCTCACTGAAGCTTTCTTT. Amino acids: CASSLWGLTEAFF.

In its sample, this clonotype was seen many times. This chain links TRBV7-9 with TRBJ2-7; 7 nucleotides agree with TRBD1. Germline V lookup: CDR1 SEHNR, CDR2 FQNEAQ (reference sequence). Unmatched junction bases numbered 4, after V lost 1 base and J lost 4 bases. The CDR3 spans 14 residues. For the CDR3, the DNA is TGTGCCAGCAGCTTAGAGGACAGGAAGTACGAGCAGTACTTC. This encodes CASSLEDRKYEQYF.

This clonotype was found many times. The chain has TRBV6-5 and TRBJ2-7; possible D gene TRBD1, 5 bases. The CDR3 has 13 amino acids. The V end lost 3 bases, the J end lost 7 bases, and 13 bases lay between the germline ends. The germline gives CDR1 MNHEY, CDR2 SVGAGI. The CDR3 is CASSYQGFREQYF. The DNA of the CDR3 is TGTGCCAGCAGTTATCAGGGCTTTAGGGAGCAGTACTTC.

This clonotype was counted only a few times. The chain combines TRBV20-1 with TRBJ1-2; D is uncertain. Trimming removed 6 bases at V and 6 bases at J, with 14 bases between. This CDR3 is built from 12 residues. The germline gives CDR1 DFQATT, CDR2 SNEGSKA (reference sequence). CDR3 sequence reads: CSAQRASDGYTF. The CDR3, as DNA: TGCAGTGCCCAGAGGGCATCGGATGGCTACACCTTC.

This clonotype was found many times. This chain joins TRBV20-1 and TRBJ2-5; 7 bases match TRBD2. The trim removed 3 bases at V and 4 bases at J, leaving 5 bases unmatched. CDR1 is DFQATT, CDR2 SNEGSKA, per germline (reference sequence). This CDR3 comprises 13 residues. The chain's CDR3 is CSASAGVGETQYF. CDR3 in DNA: TGCAGTGCTAGTGCGGGAGTTGGAGAGACCCAGTACTTC.

The chain uses TRBV6-5 and TRBJ1-2; D unclear. Germline values: CDR1 MNHEY, CDR2 SVGAGI. Deletions cut 2 bases from V and 4 bases from J, with 20 bases between. The CDR3 contains 17 residues. In DNA, the CDR3 is TGTGCCAGCAGTTACCGCCAGCCAGATAATCTAGCCTATGGCTACACCTTC. As protein: CASSYRQPDNLAYGYTF.

The chain employs TRBV20-1 and TRBJ1-1; a weak D match, TRBD1 (5 bases). The CDR3 is 13 amino acids. The V end was cut by 3 bases, the J end by 7 bases, with 15 bases between. Germline V gives CDR1 DFQATT, CDR2 SNEGSKA (reference sequence). CDR3 in amino acids: CSARGRGDFEAFF. The CDR3, as DNA: TGCAGTGCTAGGGGCCGTGGGGACTTTGAAGCTTTCTTT.

This clonotype is termed medium-sized (0.01 to 0.1%). V and J are TRBV28 and TRBJ2-5; TRBD1 might be the D (6 bases). Germline V gene lookup returns CDR1 MDHEN and CDR2 SYDVKM. V was clipped by 5 bases and J by 7 bases, with 20 bases between them. This CDR3 comprises 15 residues. CDR3 loop: CASSQQGPVTWTQYF. For the CDR3, the DNA is TGTGCCAGCAGTCAACAGGGCCCCGTGACGTGGACCCAGTACTTC.

This clonotype has at least ten counts. V and J are TRBV20-1 and TRBJ2-2; 10 bases map to TRBD2. The V gene end was trimmed by 5 bases and the J gene end by 4 bases; junction bases not matched to a gene: 22. The CDR3 sequence is 20 residues long. Germline-derived CDR1 and CDR2 are DFQATT and SNEGSKA (reference sequence). The CDR3 here is CSALRGFLRSSGSFTGELFF. The CDR3 DNA is TGCAGTGCTCTCCGGGGGTTTCTCCGTTCTAGCGGGAGTTTCACCGGGGAGCTGTTTTTT.

This clonotype was seen at least ten times. The chain employs TRBV6-1 and TRBJ2-6; unclear D gene. Looked up from germline, CDR1 is MNHNS and CDR2 is SASEGT. This CDR3 comprises 14 residues. Between the trimmed V and J ends, which lost 6 bases and 0 bases, there was a span of 6 bases. For the CDR3, the DNA is TGTGCCAGCAGCCCGCGCTCTGGGGCCAACGTCCTGACTTTC. Translated: CASSPRSGANVLTF.

This clonotype showed up many times. V is TRBV10-1 and J is TRBJ2-2; tentative D call: TRBD1 (6 bases). V was cut by 0 bases and J by 7 bases, with 15 bases left in between. Germline CDR1 is WNHNN and CDR2 is SYGVQD (reference sequence). The CDR3 has 16 residues. CDR3 sequence: CASSESKGHGIGELFF. Here the CDR3 DNA reads TGCGCCAGCAGTGAGTCGAAGGGACACGGGATCGGGGAGCTGTTTTTT.

This clonotype was counted ten times or more. The chain links TRBV2 to TRBJ2-2; no firm D call. Germline V gene data show CDR1 as SNHLY and CDR2 as FYNNEI. V lost 6 bases to trimming and J lost 4 bases, with 15 bases between them. The CDR3 is 15 residues long. As DNA, the CDR3 is TGTGCCAGCAGCGTTAGATTCGAACCCACCGGGGAGCTGTTTTTT. Translated: CASSVRFEPTGELFF.

The chain has TRBV2 and TRBJ2-7; D remains ambiguous. Deletions cut 4 bases from V and 2 bases from J, with 36 bases between. This CDR3 comprises 22 residues. Germline CDR1 is SNHLY and CDR2 is FYNNEI. The CDR3 sequence is CASSGISVRSARNRISPYEQYF. DNA for the CDR3: TGTGCCAGCAGTGGGATTTCGGTGCGGAGCGCCCGAAACCGAATAAGCCCCTACGAGCAGTACTTC.

The gene calls are TRBV3-1 and TRBJ1-1, with D perhaps TRBD1 (5 bases). Germline V gives CDR1 LGHDT, CDR2 YNNKEL (reference sequence). Trimming removed 2 bases at V and 4 bases at J, with 11 bases between. The CDR3 extends over 14 amino acids. In nucleotides, the CDR3 is TGTGCCAGCAGCCAACACGGCGGGGGCACTGAAGCTTTCTTT. Protein sequence: CASSQHGGGTEAFF.

Ten or more counts support this clonotype. The chain employs TRBV6-5 and TRBJ1-5; D is unclear. Germline CDR1 MNHEY, CDR2 SVGAGI. The CDR3 is made up of 14 amino acids. The V end lost 2 bases, the J end lost 3 bases, and 8 bases lay between the germline ends. The CDR3: CASSYAGNNQPQHF. Written as DNA, the CDR3 is TGTGCCAGCAGTTACGCCGGGAACAATCAGCCCCAGCATTTT.

The chain joins TRBV19 to TRBJ1-2; a weak D match, TRBD1 (6 bases). There are 13 residues in the CDR3. CDR1 and CDR2 (germline): LNHDA, SQIVND (reference sequence). With 7 bases removed from V and 4 bases from J, the gap between germline ends came to 13 bases. Here the CDR3 reads CASTDRQSYGYTF. DNA of the CDR3: TGTGCCAGTACCGACAGGCAATCCTATGGCTACACCTTC.

This clonotype has ten or more counts. The chain couples TRBV30 to TRBJ2-5, with D possibly being TRBD1 (5 bases). The germline V and J ends were trimmed by 2 bases and 5 bases, with 9 bases remaining between them. CDR3 length: 12 amino acids. Germline V gives CDR1 GTSNPN, CDR2 SVGIG (reference sequence). The CDR3: CAWSRQGETQYF. The CDR3 bases are TGTGCCTGGAGTCGGCAGGGCGAGACCCAGTACTTC.

This clonotype was seen ten or more times. The chain has TRBV25-1 and TRBJ2-6, with D possibly matching TRBD1 (6 bases). Trimming took 3 bases from V and 2 from J, leaving 14 bases between them. CDR3 size: 17 residues. Germline V gene sequence: CDR1 MGHDK, CDR2 SYGVNS. The CDR3 protein is CASSDRPWGPGANVLTF. CDR3 nucleotides: TGTGCCAGCAGTGACCGTCCTTGGGGGCCTGGGGCCAACGTCCTGACTTTC.

This clonotype was detected many times. The gene calls are TRBV6-1 and TRBJ2-5; D possibly uses TRBD1 or TRBD2 (5 bases each). Trimming stripped 5 bases from V and 2 bases from J, with 12 bases between. CDR3 length: 14 residues. Germline CDR1 reads MNHNS; CDR2 reads SASEGT. CDR3 protein: CASSKSGTQETQYF. The CDR3 DNA sequence: TGTGCCAGCAGTAAATCCGGGACGCAAGAGACCCAGTACTTC.

V usage is TRBV19 and J usage is TRBJ2-7, with 9 bases fitting TRBD1. Germline assignment: CDR1 LNHDA and CDR2 SQIVND (reference sequence). The junction had 13 bases not matched to a gene; V was cut back by 6 bases and J by 4 bases. This CDR3 has 16 amino acids. The CDR3 protein is CASSGTGYLRRYEQYF. Here the CDR3 DNA reads TGTGCCAGTAGCGGGACAGGGTACCTAAGGAGGTACGAGCAGTACTTC.

This clonotype has at least ten counts. The J gene is TRBJ2-2, the V gene TRBV19; 12 bases match TRBD2. The CDR3 is 16 amino acids. After removal of 5 bases from V and 4 bases from J, the junction contained 5 bases not matched to a gene. CDR1 and CDR2 (germline): LNHDA, SQIVND (reference sequence). CDR3 nucleotides: TGTGCCAGTAGTCTGACTAGCGGGAGTCCCACCGGGGAGCTGTTTTTT. This encodes CASSLTSGSPTGELFF.

This clonotype has ten or more counts. The V and J genes are TRBV30 and TRBJ2-7; tentatively, D is TRBD1 (6 bases). CDR1 and CDR2 from the germline V gene are GTSNPN and SVGIG (reference sequence). The CDR3 length is 13 residues. V lost 5 bases and J lost 6, with 17 bases in between. CDR3 in amino acids: CAWGRDIGSEQYF. CDR3 DNA sequence: TGTGCCTGGGGCCGGGACATCGGGTCCGAGCAGTACTTC.

This sequence joins TRBV7-8 and TRBJ2-5, with 8 bases matching TRBD1. This CDR3 is built from 16 residues. Germline V lookup: CDR1 SGHVS, CDR2 FQNEAQ. With 6 bases clipped from V and 3 bases from J, the junction kept 12 bases outside the gene matches. The CDR3, as DNA: TGTGCCAGCAGTTTCGGTTTCTGGACAGGGAAAGAGACCCAGTACTTC. Encoded protein: CASSFGFWTGKETQYF.

This clonotype was recorded many times. The chain links TRBV5-1 to TRBJ2-7, with 7 bases that match TRBD1. Germline loops: CDR1 SGHRS, CDR2 YFSETQ. The CDR3 loop spans 15 amino acids. The V segment lost 3 bases and the J segment 1 base; nucleotides outside the gene matches: 7. CDR3 region: CASSSRQGRSYEQYF. The CDR3, as DNA: TGCGCCAGCAGCTCCCGACAGGGTAGGTCCTACGAGCAGTACTTC.

The chain couples TRBV20-1 to TRBJ1-6, with D possibly matching TRBD1 (5 bases). Trimming cost V 1 base and J 14 bases, with 18 bases left between them. Germline V lookup: CDR1 DFQATT, CDR2 SNEGSKA (reference sequence). The CDR3 totals 14 residues. In DNA form, the CDR3 reads TGCAGTGCTAGAGTAGGGGTCGGAAGTGGGGCCCTCCACTTT. Its translation: CSARVGVGSGALHF.

This clonotype was recorded at least ten times. The V call is TRBV15, the J call TRBJ1-2; 11 positions agree with TRBD1. This CDR3 has 15 residues. Germline V gene lookup returns CDR1 LNHNV and CDR2 YYDKDF (reference sequence). V gave up 1 base and J gave up 4 bases; unmatched junction bases: 2. In DNA, the CDR3 is TGTGCCACCAGCAGAGGGACAGGGGGCATCTATGGCTACACCTTC. It yields the protein CATSRGTGGIYGYTF.

This clonotype occurred a few times. The CDR3, as DNA: TGTGCCAGCAGAATGACAGGGGCCCCCTACGAGCAGTACTTC. It encodes CASRMTGAPYEQYF. V is TRBV28 and J is TRBJ2-7, with 8 bases fitting TRBD1. Germline-derived CDR1 and CDR2 are MDHEN and SYDVKM. Trimming at V came to 6 bases and at J to 2 bases, leaving 6 bases not matched to a gene. The CDR3 is 14 residues long.

This clonotype came up many times. The V and J genes are TRBV12-5 and TRBJ2-4; TRBD1 is a possible D gene (6 bases). The V gene's germline CDR1 is LGHNT and CDR2 FRNRAP. V lost 5 bases to trimming and J lost 0 bases, with 20 bases between them. The CDR3 length is 18 residues. The DNA of the CDR3 is TGTGCTAGTGGTGAGGGGGTTAGCGCACACCTAGCCAAAAACATTCAGTACTTC. Its protein product is CASGEGVSAHLAKNIQYF.

The rearrangement joins TRBV7-2 to TRBJ2-5, with D possibly TRBD2 on 7 matching bases. The CDR3 is 14 residues long. Germline CDR1 reads SGHTA; CDR2 reads FQGNSA. V was cut by 5 bases and J by 6 bases, with 16 bases left in between. The CDR3 nucleotides are TGTGCCAGCAGCCCTAGAAGGGGGGGACAGACCCAGTACTTC. Protein: CASSPRRGGQTQYF.